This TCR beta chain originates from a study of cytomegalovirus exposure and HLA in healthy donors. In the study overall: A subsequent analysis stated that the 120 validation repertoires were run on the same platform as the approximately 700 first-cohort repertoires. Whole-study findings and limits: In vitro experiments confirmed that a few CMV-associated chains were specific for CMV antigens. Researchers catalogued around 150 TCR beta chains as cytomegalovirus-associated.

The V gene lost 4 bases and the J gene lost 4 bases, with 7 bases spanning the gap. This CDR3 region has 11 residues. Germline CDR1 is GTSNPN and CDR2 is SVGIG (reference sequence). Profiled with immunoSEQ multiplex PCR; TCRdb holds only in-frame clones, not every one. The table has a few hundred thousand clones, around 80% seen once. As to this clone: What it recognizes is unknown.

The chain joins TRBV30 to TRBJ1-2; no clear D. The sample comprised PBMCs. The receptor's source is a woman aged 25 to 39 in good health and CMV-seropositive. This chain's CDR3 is CAWIQSYGYTF. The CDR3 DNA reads TGTGCCTGGATTCAGTCCTATGGCTACACCTTC.